The TCR beta chain under discussion was sequenced for a study of long-term antiretroviral therapy in people with HIV. Whole-study findings and limits: Information on adherence, resistance and therapy changes was unavailable. After ART, diversity increased yet remained lower than transplant donor controls.

With 1 base removed from V and 1 base from J, the gap between germline ends came to 7 bases. Germline V gene lookup returns CDR1 KGHSH and CDR2 LQKENI. This CDR3 contains 15 residues. The assay, immunoSEQ v3.0, was run at survey level. In sequencing, about 35,000-55,000 T-cell genomes per sample were targeted. The protocol was immunoSEQ multiplex PCR, while the TCRdb copy is restricted to in-frame clones and leaves out a portion. The data hold some 48,000 clones, with 84% observed a single time. A word on this clone: What it recognizes is unknown.

Specimens retained roughly 0.95-11 million cryopreserved PBMC preceding DNA extraction. Sequenced here: unsorted PBMCs, sampled 0.8 years after starting antiretroviral therapy. This receptor was taken from a woman aged 18-29 years with HIV. The chain employs TRBV18 and TRBJ1-4; D gene ambiguous. In DNA, the CDR3 is TGTGCCAGCTCACCACGGGAGGGAACTAATGAAAAACTGTTTTTT. It specifies CASSPREGTNEKLFF. Variable domain in full (rest from reference TRBV18 and TRBJ1-4): NAGVMQNPRHLVRRRGQEARLRCSPMKGHSHVYWYRQLPEEGLKFMVYLQKENIIDESGMPKERFSAEFPKEGPSILRIQQVVRGDSAAYFCASSPREGTNEKLFFGSGTQLSVL.